This T cell receptor beta chain derives from a study of blood T cell repertoires in COVID-19. Study information: Sites across the United States, Italy and Spain contributed samples from acute and convalescent COVID-19. The analysed material was cDNA or gDNA that came from T cells, B-cell-depleted T cells, or PBMCs.

Trimming at V came to 11 bases and at J to 1 base, leaving 6 bases not matched to a gene. The CDR3 runs 13 residues. Germline V gives CDR1 MNHEY, CDR2 SVGAGI. Data came from immunoSEQ multiplex PCR; TCRdb stores just in-frame clones and leaves some out. This sample yields some 200,000 clones, of which about 87% are seen a single time; 2.5% to 3% belongs to the top ten. The receptor's source is a man aged 35 to 55 with active or convalescent COVID-19. The chain links TRBV6-5 to TRBJ1-1, with 8 bases identical to TRBD1. The sequenced material came from peripheral blood. CDR3 DNA sequence: TGTGCCTTCTGGGACAGGCGGAACACTGAAGCTTTCTTT. Residues: CAFWDRRNTEAFF.